The source of this T cell receptor beta chain is a study of blood T cells in healthy people across ages (dated by TCRdb to about 2015). Broadly, across the study: In model experiments, template switching captured roughly one uniquely barcoded TCR beta cDNA molecule for every two T cells. Age-related changes in TCR beta repertoire diversity were measured in the study by deep sequencing normalized with unique cDNA molecular identifiers. The donors were split into four age groups: young (average around 16 years), middle-aged (about 40), aged (roughly 60) and long-lived (over 80). To avoid experimental bias, donors of different ages were distributed randomly across sequencing lanes. The study analyzed two additional independent replicas of 1 million unique cDNA reads from the same blood draw for two donors, one aged 18 to 29 and one aged 80 or older.

The CDR3 spans 16 residues, from the cysteine through the phenylalanine. The sequence is cut down to CDR3 DNA, 48 bases in frame from base 1. For CDR1 and CDR2, the germline V gene lists SGHRS and YFSETQ. Donors were 40 or so systemically healthy Caucasian individuals from Russia aged roughly 6 to 90 years. Each donor gave around 9.5 milliliters of peripheral blood, collected into EDTA-treated Vacutainer tubes. Ficoll-Paque density-gradient centrifugation was used to isolate PBMCs, with at least 7 million obtained per sample. Trizol reagent was used to extract total RNA from the PBMCs, yielding at least 6 micrograms per sample. Naive CD45RAhigh/CD27high T cell percentages were measured by flow cytometry on a PBMC aliquot from every donor. Library method: 5' RACE. The sequencer was an Illumina HiSeq 2500. A second roughly 7 to 11 cycle PCR used a sample-barcoded 5' primer and a J-beta primer mix. Each TCR beta cDNA molecule received a unique molecular identifier from a template-switch 5' adaptor carrying 12 random nucleotides. At least 3 million CDR3-containing paired-end reads were obtained from each sample. First-strand cDNA was synthesized from all RNA with the Mint cDNA synthesis kit, primed by a TRBC-specific oligonucleotide. Following uracil-DNA glycosylase treatment, all cDNA underwent a first 18-cycle PCR with the universal primers M1SS and BC2_uni_R. The authors processed their data as follows. Normalization of each sample was performed by random selection of 1 million high-quality reads, each carrying a distinct molecular identifier. Reads with shared molecular identifiers were discarded instead of being binned into consensus sequences. MiTCR, set to a Q25 quality threshold and the strictest error-elimination algorithm, was used for CDR3 identification, clonotype clustering and error correction. Lower-bound total TCR beta diversity was estimated with a nonparametric unseen species model using Euler transformation. The public reads were run again by TCRdb, first through fastp at Q25 and then through MiXCR, and only productive beta chains were kept. One record per CDR3 amino acid sequence lists the most common genes and DNA. The V and J calls and clone size come from TCRdb's table, not from the authors' own analysis. This sample is represented by 1.5 million to 2 million distinct CDR3 sequences; less than 50% of them were singletons. Around 2.1% of the sample is in the top ten clones.

What the work shows at the level of the full study, not this receptor alone: Compared with the aged group, the long-lived group had more naive CD4+ T cells, fewer expanded clones and increased TCR diversity, a pattern suggesting age selection. Total diversity estimates from one million sequenced T cells were considered lower bounds and underestimates. A strong correlation was found between observed TCR beta diversity and the percentage of naive T cells measured by flow cytometry. Bulk unsorted PBMC profiling prevented conclusive comparison of naive and antigen-experienced compartments. Observed TCR beta diversity per million T cells fell roughly linearly with age, and a significant reduction was already apparent by age roughly 40. The CMV infection status of donors was not known, potentially confounding age-related changes in expanded clonotypes.

To note about this clonotype: The clone's antigen remains unknown. Germline is not matched at one junction end, which may reflect a read error.

The chain employs TRBV5-1 and TRBJ2-1; 5 matching bases give a weak D call of TRBD1. The TCR originated in a middle-aged woman in good health. Material for sequencing was blood. The CDR3 in this case is CASGLGQGYSYNEQFF. At the DNA level, the sequence is TGCGCCAGCGGCTTGGGGCAGGGATATTCCTACAATGAGCAGTTCTTC.